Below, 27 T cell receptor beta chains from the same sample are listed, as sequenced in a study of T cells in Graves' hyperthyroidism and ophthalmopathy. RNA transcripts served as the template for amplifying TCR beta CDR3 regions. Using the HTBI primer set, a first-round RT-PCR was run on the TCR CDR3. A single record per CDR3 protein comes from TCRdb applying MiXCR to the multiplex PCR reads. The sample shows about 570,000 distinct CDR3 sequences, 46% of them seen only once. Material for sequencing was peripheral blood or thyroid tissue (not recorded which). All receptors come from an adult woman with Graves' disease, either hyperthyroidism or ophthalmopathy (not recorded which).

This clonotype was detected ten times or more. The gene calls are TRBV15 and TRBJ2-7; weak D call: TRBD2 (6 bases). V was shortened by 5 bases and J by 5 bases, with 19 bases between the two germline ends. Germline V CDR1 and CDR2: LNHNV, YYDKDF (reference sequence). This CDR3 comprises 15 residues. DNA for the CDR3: TGTGCCACCAGCCCACAGGCGGAGGGTCGGGACGAGCAGTACTTC. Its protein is CATSPQAEGRDEQYF.

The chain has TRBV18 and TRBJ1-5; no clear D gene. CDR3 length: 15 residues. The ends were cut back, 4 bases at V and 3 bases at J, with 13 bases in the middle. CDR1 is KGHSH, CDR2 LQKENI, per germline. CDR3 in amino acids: CASSRRLGPNQPQHF. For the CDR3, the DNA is TGTGCCAGCTCACGCCGTCTAGGGCCCAATCAGCCCCAGCATTTT.

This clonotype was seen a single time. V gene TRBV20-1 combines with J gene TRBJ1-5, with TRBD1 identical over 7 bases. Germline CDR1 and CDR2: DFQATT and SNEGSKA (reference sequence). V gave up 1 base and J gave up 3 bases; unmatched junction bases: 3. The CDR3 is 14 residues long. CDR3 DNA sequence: TGCAGTGCTAGAGGGGACAGTTACAATCAGCCCCAGCATTTT. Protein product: CSARGDSYNQPQHF.

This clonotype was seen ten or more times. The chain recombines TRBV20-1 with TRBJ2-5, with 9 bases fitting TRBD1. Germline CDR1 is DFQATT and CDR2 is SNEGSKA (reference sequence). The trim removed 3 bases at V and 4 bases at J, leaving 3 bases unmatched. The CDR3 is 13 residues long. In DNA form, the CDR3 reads TGCAGTGCTAGTTGGGACAGGGCAGAGACCCAGTACTTC. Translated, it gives CSASWDRAETQYF.

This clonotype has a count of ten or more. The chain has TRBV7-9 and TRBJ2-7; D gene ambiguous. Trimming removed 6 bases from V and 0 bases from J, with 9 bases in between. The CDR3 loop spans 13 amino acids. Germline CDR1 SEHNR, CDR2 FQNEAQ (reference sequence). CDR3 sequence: CASRTGGSYEQYF. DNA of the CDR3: TGTGCCAGCAGAACCGGCGGCTCCTACGAGCAGTACTTC.

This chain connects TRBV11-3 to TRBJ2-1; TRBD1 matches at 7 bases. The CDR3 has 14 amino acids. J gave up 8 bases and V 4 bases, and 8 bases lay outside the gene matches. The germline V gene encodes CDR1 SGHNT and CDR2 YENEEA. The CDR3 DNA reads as TGTGCCAGCAGCTCGGGACAGCTTTTGGATGAGCAGTTCTTC. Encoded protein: CASSSGQLLDEQFF.

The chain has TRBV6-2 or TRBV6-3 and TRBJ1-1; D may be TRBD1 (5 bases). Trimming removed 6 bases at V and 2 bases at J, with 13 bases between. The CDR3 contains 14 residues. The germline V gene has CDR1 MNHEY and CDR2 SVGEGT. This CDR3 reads CASRGRQSNTEAFF. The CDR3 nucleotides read TGTGCCAGCAGGGGAAGACAGTCTAACACTGAAGCTTTCTTT.

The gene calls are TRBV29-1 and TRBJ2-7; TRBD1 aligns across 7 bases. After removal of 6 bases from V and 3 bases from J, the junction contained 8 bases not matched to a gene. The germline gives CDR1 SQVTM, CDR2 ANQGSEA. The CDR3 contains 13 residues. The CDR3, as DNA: TGCAGCGTAGGGACAGTCAACTACTACGAGCAGTACTTC. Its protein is CSVGTVNYYEQYF.

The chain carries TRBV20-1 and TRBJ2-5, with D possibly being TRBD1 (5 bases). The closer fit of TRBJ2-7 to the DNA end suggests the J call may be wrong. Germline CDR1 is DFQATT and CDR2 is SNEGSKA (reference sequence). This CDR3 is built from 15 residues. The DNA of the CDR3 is TGCAGTGCTAGAGATTTGGGCAGGGCCTCCTACGAGCAGTACTTC. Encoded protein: CSARDLGRASYEQYF.

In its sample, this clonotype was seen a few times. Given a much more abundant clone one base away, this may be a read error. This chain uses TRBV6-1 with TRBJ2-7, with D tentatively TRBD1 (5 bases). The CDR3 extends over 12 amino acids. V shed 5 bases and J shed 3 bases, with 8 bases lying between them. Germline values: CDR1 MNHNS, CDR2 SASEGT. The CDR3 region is CASSYDSYEQYF. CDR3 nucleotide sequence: TGTGCCAGCAGTTACGACAGCTACGAGCAGTACTTC.

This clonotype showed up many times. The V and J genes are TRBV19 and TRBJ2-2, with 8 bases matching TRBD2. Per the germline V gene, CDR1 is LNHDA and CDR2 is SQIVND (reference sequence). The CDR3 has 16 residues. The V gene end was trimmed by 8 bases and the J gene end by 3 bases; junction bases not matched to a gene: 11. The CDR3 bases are TGTGCCAGTGAAGGGAGCGGGAGAATTGACACCGGGGAGCTGTTTTTT. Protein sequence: CASEGSGRIDTGELFF.

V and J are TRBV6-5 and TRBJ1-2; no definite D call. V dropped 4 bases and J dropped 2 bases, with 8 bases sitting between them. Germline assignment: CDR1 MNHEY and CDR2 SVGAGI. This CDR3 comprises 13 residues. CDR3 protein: CASSSTENYGYTF. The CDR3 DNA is TGTGCCAGCAGTTCGACTGAGAACTATGGCTACACCTTC.

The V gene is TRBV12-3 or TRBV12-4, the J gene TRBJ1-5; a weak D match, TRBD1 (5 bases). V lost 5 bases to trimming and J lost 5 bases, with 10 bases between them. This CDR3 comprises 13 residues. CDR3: CASSDPGHQPQHF. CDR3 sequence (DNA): TGTGCCAGCAGTGACCCGGGACATCAGCCCCAGCATTTT.

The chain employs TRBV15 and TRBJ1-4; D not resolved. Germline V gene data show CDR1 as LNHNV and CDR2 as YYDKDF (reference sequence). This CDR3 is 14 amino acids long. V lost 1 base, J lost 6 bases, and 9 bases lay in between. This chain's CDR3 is CATSRGARDEKLFF. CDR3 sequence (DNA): TGTGCCACCAGCAGAGGGGCGCGGGATGAAAAACTGTTTTTT.

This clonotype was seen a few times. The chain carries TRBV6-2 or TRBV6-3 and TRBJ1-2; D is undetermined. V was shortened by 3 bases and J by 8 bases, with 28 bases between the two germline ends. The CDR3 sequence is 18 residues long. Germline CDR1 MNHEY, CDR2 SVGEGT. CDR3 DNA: TGTGCCAGCAGTTATCATAGTCTGGAGGGAGACTTCTTGTACGGCTACACCTTC. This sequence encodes CASSYHSLEGDFLYGYTF.

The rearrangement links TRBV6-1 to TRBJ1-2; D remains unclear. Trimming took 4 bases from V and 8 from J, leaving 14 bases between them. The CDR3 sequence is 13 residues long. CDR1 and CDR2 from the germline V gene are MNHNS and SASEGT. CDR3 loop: CASSGQDLWGYTF. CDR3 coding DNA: TGTGCCAGCAGTGGACAAGACTTATGGGGCTACACCTTC.

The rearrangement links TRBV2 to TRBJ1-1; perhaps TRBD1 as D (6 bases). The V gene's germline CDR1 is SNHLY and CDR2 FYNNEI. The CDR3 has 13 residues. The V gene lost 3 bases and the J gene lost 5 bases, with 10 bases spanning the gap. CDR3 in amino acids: CASSDGGQTEAFF. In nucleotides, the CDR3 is TGTGCCAGCAGTGACGGGGGGCAGACTGAAGCTTTCTTT.

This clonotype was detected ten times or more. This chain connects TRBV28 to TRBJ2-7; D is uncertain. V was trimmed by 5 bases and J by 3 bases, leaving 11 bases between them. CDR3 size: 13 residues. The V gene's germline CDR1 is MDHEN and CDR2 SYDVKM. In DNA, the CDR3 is TGTGCCAGCAGTCCTGACATGGACTACGAGCAGTACTTC. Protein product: CASSPDMDYEQYF.

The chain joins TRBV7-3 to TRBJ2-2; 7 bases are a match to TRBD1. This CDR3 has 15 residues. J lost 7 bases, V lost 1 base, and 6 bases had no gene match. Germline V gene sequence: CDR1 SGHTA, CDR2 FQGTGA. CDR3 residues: CASSLRQGAGGELFF. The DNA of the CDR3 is TGTGCCAGCAGCTTAAGACAGGGCGCTGGCGGGGAGCTGTTTTTT.

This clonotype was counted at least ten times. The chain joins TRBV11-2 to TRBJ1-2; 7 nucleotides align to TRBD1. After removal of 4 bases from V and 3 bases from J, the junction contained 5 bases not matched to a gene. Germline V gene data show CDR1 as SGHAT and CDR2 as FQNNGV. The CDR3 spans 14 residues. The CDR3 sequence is CASSSIQGHYGYTF. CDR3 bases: TGTGCCAGCAGCTCTATACAGGGGCACTATGGCTACACCTTC.

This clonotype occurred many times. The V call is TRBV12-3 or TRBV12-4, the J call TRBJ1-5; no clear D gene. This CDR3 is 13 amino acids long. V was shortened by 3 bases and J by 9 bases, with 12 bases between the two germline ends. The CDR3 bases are TGTGCCAGCAGTTTCTCTTTTGATCGGCCCCAGCATTTT. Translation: CASSFSFDRPQHF.

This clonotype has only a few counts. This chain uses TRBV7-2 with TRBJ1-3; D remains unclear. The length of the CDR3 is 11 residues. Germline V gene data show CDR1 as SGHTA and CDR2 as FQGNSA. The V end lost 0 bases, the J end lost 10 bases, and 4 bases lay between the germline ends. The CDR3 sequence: CASSLAATIYF. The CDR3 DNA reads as TGTGCCAGCAGCTTAGCTGCTACCATATATTTT.

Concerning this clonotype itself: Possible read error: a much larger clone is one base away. The CDR3 spells CAGSISGTAGETQYF. DNA for the CDR3: TGTGCCGGCAGCATATCCGGGACAGCGGGAGAGACCCAGTACTTC. The chain links TRBV11-2 to TRBJ2-5, with D possibly being TRBD1 (7 bases). Germline values: CDR1 SGHAT, CDR2 FQNNGV. The CDR3 runs 15 residues.

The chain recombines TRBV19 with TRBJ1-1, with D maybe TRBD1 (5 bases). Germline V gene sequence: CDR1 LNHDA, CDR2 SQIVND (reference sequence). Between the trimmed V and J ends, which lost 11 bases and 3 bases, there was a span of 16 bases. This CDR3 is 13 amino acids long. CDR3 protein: CAEKGAEDTEAFF. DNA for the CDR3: TGTGCCGAGAAAGGGGCGGAGGACACTGAAGCTTTCTTT.

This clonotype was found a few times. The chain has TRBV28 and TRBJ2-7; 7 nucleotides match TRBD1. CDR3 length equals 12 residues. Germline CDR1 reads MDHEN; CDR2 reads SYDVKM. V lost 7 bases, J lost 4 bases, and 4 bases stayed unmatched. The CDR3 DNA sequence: TGTGCCAGCAACGGCAGGGGGTACGAGCAGTACTTC. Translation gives CASNGRGYEQYF.

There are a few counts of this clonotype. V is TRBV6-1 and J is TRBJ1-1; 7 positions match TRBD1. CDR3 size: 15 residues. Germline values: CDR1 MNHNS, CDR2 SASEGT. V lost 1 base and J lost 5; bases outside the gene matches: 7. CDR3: CASSEETGRETEAFF. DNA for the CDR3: TGTGCCAGCAGTGAAGAGACAGGGCGAGAAACTGAAGCTTTCTTT.

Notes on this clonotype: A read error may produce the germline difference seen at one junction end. CDR3 sequence reads: CASRGQGGNTVYF. In DNA, the CDR3 is TGTGCCAGCAGGGGGCAGGGCGGAAACACCGTATATTTT. The rearrangement links TRBV7-9 to TRBJ1-3; TRBD1 is a possible D gene (5 bases). This CDR3 comprises 13 residues. CDR1 is SEHNR, CDR2 FQNEAQ, per germline (reference sequence). The full variable domain, in which reference TRBV7-9 and TRBJ1-3 provide the parts outside the CDR3, is DTGVSQNPRHKITKRGQNVTFRCDPISEHNRLYWYRQTLGQGPEFLTYFQNEAQLEKSRLLSDRFSAERPKGSFSTLEIQRTEQGDSAMYLCASRGQGGNTVYFGEGSWLTVV.